This T cell receptor (beta chain) came from a study of blood T cells in healthy people across ages. General observations from the study: More naive CD4+ cells and higher diversity were found in long-lived than in aged donors. Observed TCR beta diversity per million T cells went down as age went up. This fall followed a roughly linear course with age.

Primed by a sample-barcoded 5' primer and a J-beta primer mix, a second PCR proceeded for roughly 6 to 12 cycles. Each cDNA molecule, via a template-switch adaptor with 12 random nucleotides, was tagged. Each of the samples gave a minimum of 2.5 million paired-end reads that contained CDR3. TCRdb ran MiXCR on the 5' RACE reads and lists one entry per CDR3 protein. Of around 620,000 distinct CDR3 sequences listed, approximately 30% were seen once; the top ten hold around 18%. CDR3 length equals 15 residues. The germline V gene encodes CDR1 MNHNS and CDR2 SASEGT. V shed 6 bases, J shed 4 bases, and the junction held 9 bases outside the gene matches. About this clonotype: Its antigen remains unidentified.

This clonotype was sampled from a woman between 65 and 79 years old in good health. The V gene is TRBV6-1, the J gene TRBJ2-5, with 9 bases fitting TRBD2. Specimen: blood. CDR3 bases: TGTGCCAGCAGATCTTCCGGGACTAGCCGAGAGACCCAGTACTTC. Translating it yields CASRSSGTSRETQYF.